The text below deals with one TCR beta chain. The antigen remains undetermined. This CDR3 comprises 12 residues. In germline, CDR1 is MNHNS, CDR2 SASEGT. V was shortened by 10 bases and J by 4 bases, with 11 bases between the two germline ends. These data are taken from a study of shared clonotypes between healthy human individuals. Only in-frame clones appear in the TCRdb table, and some are missing; sequencing was by immunoSEQ multiplex PCR. The table lists around 1.5 million clones, about 98% of them singletons. Findings of the study overall: Shared across several donors were roughly 5% of the naive CD4 clonotypes.

Adult Caucasians living in Nashville, Tennessee made up all of the donors. This clonotype was sampled from a man between 25 and 39 years old in good health. V gene TRBV6-1 combines with J gene TRBJ2-1; D might be TRBD1 (6 bases). Input material: naive CD4+ T cells sorted from blood. Indicated subset: CD45RA+ positively selected. DNA for the CDR3: TGTGCCACAGGGGACGGGTACAATGAGCAGTTCTTC. This gives the protein CATGDGYNEQFF.